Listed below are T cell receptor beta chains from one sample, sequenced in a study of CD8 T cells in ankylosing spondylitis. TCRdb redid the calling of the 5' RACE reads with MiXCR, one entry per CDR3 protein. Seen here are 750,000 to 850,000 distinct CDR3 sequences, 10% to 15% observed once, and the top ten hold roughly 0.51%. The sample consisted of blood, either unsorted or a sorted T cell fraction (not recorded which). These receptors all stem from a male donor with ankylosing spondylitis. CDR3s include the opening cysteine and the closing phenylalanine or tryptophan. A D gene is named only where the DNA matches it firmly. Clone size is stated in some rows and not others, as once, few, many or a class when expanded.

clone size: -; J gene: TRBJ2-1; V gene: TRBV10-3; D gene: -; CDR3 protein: CAIRANSDNNEQLF; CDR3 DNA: TGTGCCATCAGGGCAAATTCGGACAACAATGAGCAGCTCTTC
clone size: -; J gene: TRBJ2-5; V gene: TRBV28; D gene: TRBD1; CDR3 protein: CASSLLGGVWETQYF; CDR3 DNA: TGTGCCAGCAGTTTACTAGGGGGCGTCTGGGAGACCCAGTACTTC
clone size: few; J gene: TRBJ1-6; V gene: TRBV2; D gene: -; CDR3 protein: CASSERRAANSPLHF; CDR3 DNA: TGTGCCAGCAGTGAAAGGCGTGCGGCCAATTCACCCCTCCACTTT
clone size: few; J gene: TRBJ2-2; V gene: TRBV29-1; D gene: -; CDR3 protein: CSVSTRFGTGELFF; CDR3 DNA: TGCAGCGTTTCGACACGGTTTGGGACCGGGGAGCTGTTTTTT
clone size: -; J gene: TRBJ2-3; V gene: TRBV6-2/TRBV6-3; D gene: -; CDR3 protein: CASRPDYTDTQYF; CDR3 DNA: TGTGCCAGCAGACCCGACTACACAGATACGCAGTATTTT
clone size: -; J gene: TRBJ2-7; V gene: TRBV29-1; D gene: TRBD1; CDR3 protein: CSVVGRVGTGQYF; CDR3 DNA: TGCAGCGTTGTAGGCAGGGTGGGGACAGGGCAGTACTTC
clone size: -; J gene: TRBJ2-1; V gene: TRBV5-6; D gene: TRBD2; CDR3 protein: CASTRAGVDEQFF; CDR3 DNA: TGTGCCAGCACCCGGGCGGGAGTCGATGAGCAGTTCTTC
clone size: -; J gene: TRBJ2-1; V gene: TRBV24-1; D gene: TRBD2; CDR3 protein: CATSDPGTSIEQFF; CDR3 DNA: TGTGCCACCAGTGACCCCGGGACTAGCATTGAGCAGTTCTTC
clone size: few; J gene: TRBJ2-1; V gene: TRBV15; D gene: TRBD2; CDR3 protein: CATSRDGGGPYNEQFF; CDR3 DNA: TGTGCCACCAGCAGAGATGGCGGGGGACCCTACAATGAGCAGTTCTTC
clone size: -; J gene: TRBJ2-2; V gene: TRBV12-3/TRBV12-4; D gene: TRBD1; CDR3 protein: CASGTGGPGELFF; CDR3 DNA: TGTGCCAGCGGGACAGGGGGTCCCGGGGAGCTGTTTTTT
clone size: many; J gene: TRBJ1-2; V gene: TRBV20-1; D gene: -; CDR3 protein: CSARSRTGAGGYTF; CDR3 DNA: TGCAGTGCTAGATCCCGGACGGGGGCCGGAGGCTACACCTTC
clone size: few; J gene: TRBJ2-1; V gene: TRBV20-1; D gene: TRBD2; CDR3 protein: CSARVAGGPHEQFF; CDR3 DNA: TGCAGTGCTAGAGTGGCGGGAGGGCCCCATGAGCAGTTCTTC
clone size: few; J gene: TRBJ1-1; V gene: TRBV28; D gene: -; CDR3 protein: CASVRTEAFF; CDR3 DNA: TGTGCCAGCGTCAGGACTGAAGCTTTCTTT
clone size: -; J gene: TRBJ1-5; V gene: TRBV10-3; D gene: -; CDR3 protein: CAISRGSNQPQHF; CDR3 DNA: TGTGCCATCAGCAGGGGAAGCAATCAGCCCCAGCATTTT
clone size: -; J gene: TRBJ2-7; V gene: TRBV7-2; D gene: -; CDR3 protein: CASSTWGLSYEQYF; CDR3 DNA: TGTGCCAGCAGCACTTGGGGACTTTCCTACGAGCAGTACTTC
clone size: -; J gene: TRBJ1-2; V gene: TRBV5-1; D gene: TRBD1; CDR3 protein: CASSPGQVLYGYTF; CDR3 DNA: TGCGCCAGCAGCCCCGGACAGGTGCTCTATGGCTACACCTTC
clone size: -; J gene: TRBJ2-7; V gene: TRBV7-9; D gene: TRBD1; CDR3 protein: CASSSLRDRGYEQYF; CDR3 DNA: TGTGCCAGCAGCTCCCTCCGGGACAGGGGTTACGAGCAGTACTTC
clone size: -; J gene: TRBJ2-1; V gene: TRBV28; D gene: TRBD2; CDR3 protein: CASSRGLAGWSSYNEQFF; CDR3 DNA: TGTGCCAGCAGCAGAGGACTAGCGGGATGGAGCTCCTACAATGAGCAGTTCTTC
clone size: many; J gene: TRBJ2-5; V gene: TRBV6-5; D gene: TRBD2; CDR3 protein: CASSYLGEGEETQYF; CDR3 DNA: TGTGCCAGCAGTTATTTAGGGGAGGGCGAAGAGACCCAGTACTTC
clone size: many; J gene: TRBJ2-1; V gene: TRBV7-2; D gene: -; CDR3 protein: CASSQGGSHYNEQFF; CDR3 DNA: TGTGCCAGCAGCCAGGGCGGAAGCCACTACAATGAGCAGTTCTTC
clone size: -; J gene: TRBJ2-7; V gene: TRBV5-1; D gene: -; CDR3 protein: CASSQVARYEQYF; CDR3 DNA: TGCGCCAGTTCACAGGTAGCACGCTACGAGCAGTACTTC
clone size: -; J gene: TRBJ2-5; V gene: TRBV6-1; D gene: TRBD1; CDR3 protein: CASSEMGTGTAVYETQYF; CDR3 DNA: TGTGCCAGCAGTGAAATGGGAACCGGGACAGCGGTATACGAGACCCAGTACTTC
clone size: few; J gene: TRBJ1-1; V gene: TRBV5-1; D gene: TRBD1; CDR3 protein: CASSLSTGVAEAFF; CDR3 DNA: TGCGCCAGCAGCTTGTCGACAGGGGTGGCTGAAGCTTTCTTT
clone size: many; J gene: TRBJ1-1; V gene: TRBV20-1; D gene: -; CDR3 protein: CSASGGLNTEAFF; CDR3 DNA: TGCAGTGCTAGTGGGGGATTGAACACTGAAGCTTTCTTT